The source of this T cell receptor (beta chain) is a study of human T cells and chemical hapten exposure. Study background: Patch tests containing 0.01% DPC, applied to the upper back, were read at 6 days. General study findings and limits: Sensitizing to DPC left TCRs with a frequency above 1 in 1000 unaltered.

This clonotype was counted ten times or more. Its antigen is not known. With 4 bases clipped from V and 6 bases from J, the junction kept 9 bases outside the gene matches. The CDR3 loop spans 16 amino acids. TCRdb analysed the RACE reads with MiXCR anew, one entry per CDR3 protein. The sample records 180,000 or so distinct CDR3 sequences, almost 30% being singletons. Time point described: pre-sensitization, week 0. The treatment denotes: therapeutic diphenylcyclopropenone sensitization with weekly scalp DPC. Someone pulled total RNA out of unfractionated whole blood. Sequencing used whole blood, obtained in connection with sensitization to the hapten diphenylcyclopropenone (DPC). The chain is built from TRBV12-3 or TRBV12-4 and TRBJ2-3; TRBD2 agrees at 11 bases. This TCR derives from a woman aged 30 to 39 with alopecia areata. Some clones in this sample may be carry-over from other donors' samples. CDR3 sequence reads: CASSWVAGGPWDTQYF. The CDR3 coding sequence is TGTGCCAGCAGTTGGGTAGCGGGGGGGCCGTGGGATACGCAGTATTTT.